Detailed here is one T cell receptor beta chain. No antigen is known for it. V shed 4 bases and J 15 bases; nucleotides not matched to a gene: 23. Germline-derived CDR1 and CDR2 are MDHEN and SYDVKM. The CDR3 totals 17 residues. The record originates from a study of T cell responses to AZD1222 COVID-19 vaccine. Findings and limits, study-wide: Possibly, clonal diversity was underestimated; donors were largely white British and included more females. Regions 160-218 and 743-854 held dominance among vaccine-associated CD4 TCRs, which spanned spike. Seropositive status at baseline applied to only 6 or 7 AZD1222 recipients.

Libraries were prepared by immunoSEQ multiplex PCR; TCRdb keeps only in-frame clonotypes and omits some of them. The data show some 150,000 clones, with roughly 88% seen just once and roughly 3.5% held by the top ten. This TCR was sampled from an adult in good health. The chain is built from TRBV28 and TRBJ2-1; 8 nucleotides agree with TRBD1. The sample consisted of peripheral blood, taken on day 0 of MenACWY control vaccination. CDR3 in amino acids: CASSYSGGGRGGPNWFF. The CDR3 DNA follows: TGTGCCAGCAGTTATTCAGGGGGCGGCAGGGGTGGCCCTAATTGGTTCTTC. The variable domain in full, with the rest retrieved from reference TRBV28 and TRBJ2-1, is DVKVTQSSRYLVKRTGEKVFLECVQDMDHENMFWYRQDPGLGLRLIYFSYDVKMKEKGDIPEGYSVSREKKERFSLILESASTNQTSMYLCASSYSGGGRGGPNWFFGPGTRLTVL.